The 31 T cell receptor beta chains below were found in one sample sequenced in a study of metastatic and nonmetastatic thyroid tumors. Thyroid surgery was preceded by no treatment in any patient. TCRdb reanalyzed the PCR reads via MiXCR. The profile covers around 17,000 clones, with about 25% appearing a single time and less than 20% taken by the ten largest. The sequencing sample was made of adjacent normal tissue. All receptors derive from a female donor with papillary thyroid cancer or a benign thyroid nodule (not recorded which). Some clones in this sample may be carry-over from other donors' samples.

CDR3 nucleotides: TGTGCCAGCAGCCCCCTTCAGACAGAGAGCCCTAGCACAGATACGCAGTATTTT. Translated, it gives CASSPLQTESPSTDTQYF. The chain is built from TRBV11-1 and TRBJ2-3, with TRBD1 as a possible D gene (5 bases). V lost 5 bases to trimming and J lost 0 bases, with 21 bases between them. CDR1 and CDR2 (germline): SGHAT, FQDESV (reference sequence). The CDR3 runs to 18 residues.

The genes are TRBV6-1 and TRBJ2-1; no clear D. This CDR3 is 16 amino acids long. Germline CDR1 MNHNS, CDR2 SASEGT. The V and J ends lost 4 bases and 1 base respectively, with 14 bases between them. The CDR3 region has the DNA TGTGCCAGCAGTGTCTGGGGTCAGAATTCCTACAATGAGCAGTTCTTC. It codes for CASSVWGQNSYNEQFF.

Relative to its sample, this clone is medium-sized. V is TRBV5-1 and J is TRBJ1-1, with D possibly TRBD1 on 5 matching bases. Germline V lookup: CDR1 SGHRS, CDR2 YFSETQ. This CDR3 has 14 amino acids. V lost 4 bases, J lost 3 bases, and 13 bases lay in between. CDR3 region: CASSVEGLDTEAFF. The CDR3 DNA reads TGCGCCAGCAGCGTCGAGGGGTTGGACACTGAAGCTTTCTTT.

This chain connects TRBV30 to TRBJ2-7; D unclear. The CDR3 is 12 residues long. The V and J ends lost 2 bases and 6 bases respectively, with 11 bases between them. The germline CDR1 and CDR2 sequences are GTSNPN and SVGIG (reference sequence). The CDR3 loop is CAWSSTTGEQYF. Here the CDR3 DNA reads TGTGCCTGGAGTAGTACTACCGGCGAGCAGTACTTC.

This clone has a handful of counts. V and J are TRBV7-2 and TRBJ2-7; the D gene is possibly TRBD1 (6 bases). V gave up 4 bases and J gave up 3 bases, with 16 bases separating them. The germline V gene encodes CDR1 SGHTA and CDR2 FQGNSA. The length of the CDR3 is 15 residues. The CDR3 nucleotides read TGTGCCAGCAGCTCGATCGCGACAGGCAACTACGAGCAGTACTTC. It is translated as CASSSIATGNYEQYF.

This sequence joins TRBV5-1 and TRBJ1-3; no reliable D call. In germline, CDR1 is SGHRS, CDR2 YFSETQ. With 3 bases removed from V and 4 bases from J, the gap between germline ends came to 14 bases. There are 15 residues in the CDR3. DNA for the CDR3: TGCGCCAGCAGCTATACGGGGTCGGGAGGAAACACCATATATTTT. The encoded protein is CASSYTGSGGNTIYF.

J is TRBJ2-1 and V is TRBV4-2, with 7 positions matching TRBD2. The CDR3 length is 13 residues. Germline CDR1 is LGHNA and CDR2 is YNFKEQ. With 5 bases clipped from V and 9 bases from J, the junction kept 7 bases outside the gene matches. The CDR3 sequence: CASSALAMTEQFF. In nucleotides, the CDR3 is TGTGCCAGCAGCGCACTAGCGATGACTGAGCAGTTCTTC.

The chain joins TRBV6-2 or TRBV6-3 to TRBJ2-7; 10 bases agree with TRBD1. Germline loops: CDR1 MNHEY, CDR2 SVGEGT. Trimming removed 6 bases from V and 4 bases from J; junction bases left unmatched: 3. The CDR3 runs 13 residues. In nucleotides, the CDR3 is TGTGCCAGCAGGTGGACAGGGGGGTACGAGCAGTACTTC. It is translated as CASRWTGGYEQYF.

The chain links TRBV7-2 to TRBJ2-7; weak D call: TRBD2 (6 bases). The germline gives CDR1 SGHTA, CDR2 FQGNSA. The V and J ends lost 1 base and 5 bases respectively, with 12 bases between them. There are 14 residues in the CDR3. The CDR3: CASSLDGSQDEQYF. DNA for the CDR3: TGTGCCAGCAGCTTAGACGGGAGTCAGGACGAGCAGTACTTC. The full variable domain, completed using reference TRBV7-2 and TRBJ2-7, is GAGVSQSPSNKVTEKGKDVELRCDPISGHTALYWYRQSLGQGLEFLIYFQGNSAPDKSGLPSDRFSAERTGGSVSTLTIQRTQQEDSAVYLCASSLDGSQDEQYFGPGTRLTVT.

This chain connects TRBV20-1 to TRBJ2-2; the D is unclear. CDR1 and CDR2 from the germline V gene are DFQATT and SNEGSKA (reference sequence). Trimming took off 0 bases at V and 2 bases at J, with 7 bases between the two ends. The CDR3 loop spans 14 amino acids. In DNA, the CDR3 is TGCAGTGCTAGAGATGCTACCAACACCGGGGAGCTGTTTTTT. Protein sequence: CSARDATNTGELFF.

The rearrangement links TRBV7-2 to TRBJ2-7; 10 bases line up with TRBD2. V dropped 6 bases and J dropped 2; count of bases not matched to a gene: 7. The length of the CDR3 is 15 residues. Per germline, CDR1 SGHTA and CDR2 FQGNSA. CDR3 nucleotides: TGTGCCAGCAGTTCATCCCTAGCGGGAGCCTACGAGCAGTACGTC. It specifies CASSSSLAGAYEQYV.

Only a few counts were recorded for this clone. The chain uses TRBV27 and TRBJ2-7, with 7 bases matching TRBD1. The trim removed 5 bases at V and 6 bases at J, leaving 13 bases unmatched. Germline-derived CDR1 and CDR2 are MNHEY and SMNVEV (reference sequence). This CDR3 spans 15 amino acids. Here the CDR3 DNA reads TGTGCCAGCAGTGAGGGGGCCCACAGGGCTAGCGAGCAGTACTTC. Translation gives CASSEGAHRASEQYF.

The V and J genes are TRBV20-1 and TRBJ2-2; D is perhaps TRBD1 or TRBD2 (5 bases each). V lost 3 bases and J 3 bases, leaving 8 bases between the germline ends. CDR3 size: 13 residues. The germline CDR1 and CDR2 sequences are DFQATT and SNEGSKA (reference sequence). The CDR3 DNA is TGCAGTGCTAGCGGGGCGTACACCGGGGAGCTGTTTTTT. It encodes CSASGAYTGELFF.

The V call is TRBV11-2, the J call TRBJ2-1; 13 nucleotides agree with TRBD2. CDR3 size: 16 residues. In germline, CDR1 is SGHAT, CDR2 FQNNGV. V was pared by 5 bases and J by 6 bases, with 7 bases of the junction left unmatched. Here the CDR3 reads CASSPGLAGVINEQFF. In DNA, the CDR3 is TGTGCCAGCAGCCCAGGACTAGCGGGAGTAATCAATGAGCAGTTCTTC.

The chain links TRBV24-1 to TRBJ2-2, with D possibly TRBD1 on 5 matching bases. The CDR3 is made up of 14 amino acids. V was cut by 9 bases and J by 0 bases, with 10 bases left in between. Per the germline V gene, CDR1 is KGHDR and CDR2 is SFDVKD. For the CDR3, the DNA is TGTGCCACCCGTGGGGCCGCGAACACCGGGGAGCTGTTTTTT. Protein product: CATRGAANTGELFF.

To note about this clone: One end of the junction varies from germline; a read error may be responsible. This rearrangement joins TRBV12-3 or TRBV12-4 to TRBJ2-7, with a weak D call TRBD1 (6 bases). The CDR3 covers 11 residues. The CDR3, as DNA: TGTGCCAGCAGCGGATCCGGGACAAGGGACTTC. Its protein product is CASSGSGTRDF.

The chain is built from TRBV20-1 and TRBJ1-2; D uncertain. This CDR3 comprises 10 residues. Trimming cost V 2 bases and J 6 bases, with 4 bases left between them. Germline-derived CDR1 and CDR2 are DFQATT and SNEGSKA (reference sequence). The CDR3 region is CSARIHGYTF. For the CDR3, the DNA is TGCAGTGCTAGAATACATGGCTACACCTTC.

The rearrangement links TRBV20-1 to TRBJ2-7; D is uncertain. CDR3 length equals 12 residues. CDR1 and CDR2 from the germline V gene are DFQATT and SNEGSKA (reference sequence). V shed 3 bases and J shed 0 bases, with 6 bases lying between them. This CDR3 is CSARGVSYEQYF. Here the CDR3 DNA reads TGCAGTGCTAGGGGTGTCTCCTACGAGCAGTACTTC.

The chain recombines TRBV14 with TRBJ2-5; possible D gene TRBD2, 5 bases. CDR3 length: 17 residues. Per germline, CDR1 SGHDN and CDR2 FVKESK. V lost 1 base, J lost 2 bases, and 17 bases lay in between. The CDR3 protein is CASSQVRTLRGQETQYF. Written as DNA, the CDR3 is TGTGCCAGCAGCCAAGTCCGGACCCTCCGAGGGCAAGAGACCCAGTACTTC.

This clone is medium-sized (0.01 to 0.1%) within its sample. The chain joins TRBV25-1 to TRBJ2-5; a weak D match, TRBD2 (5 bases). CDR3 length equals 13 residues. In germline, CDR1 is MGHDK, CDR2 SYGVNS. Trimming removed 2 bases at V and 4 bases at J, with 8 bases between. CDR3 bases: TGTGCCAGCAGTGAAGGGAGCTCAGAGACCCAGTACTTC. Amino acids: CASSEGSSETQYF.

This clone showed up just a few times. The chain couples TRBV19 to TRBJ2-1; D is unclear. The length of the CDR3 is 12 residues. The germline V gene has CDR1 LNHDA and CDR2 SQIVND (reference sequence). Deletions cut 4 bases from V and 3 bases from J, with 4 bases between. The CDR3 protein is CASSNGYNEQFF. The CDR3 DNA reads TGTGCCAGTAGTAACGGCTACAATGAGCAGTTCTTC.

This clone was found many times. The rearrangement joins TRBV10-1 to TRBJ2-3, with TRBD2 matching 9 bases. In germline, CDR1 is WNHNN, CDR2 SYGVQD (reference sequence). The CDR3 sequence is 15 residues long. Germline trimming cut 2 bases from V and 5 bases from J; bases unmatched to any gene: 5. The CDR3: CASSEPAGGKDTQYF. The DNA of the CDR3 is TGCGCCAGCAGTGAGCCCGCGGGGGGGAAAGATACGCAGTATTTT.

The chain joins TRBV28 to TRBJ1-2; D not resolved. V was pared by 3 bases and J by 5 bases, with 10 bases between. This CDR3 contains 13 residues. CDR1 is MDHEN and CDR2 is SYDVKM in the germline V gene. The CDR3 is CASSLLSNYGYTF. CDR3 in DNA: TGTGCCAGCAGTTTGTTGAGCAATTATGGCTACACCTTC.

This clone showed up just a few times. The CDR3 DNA follows: TGTGCCAGCATGGGGCGGACGTATAGCACAGATACGCAGTATTTT. It yields the protein CASMGRTYSTDTQYF. This rearrangement joins TRBV6-1 to TRBJ2-3; tentatively, D is TRBD1 (5 bases). Germline V lookup: CDR1 MNHNS, CDR2 SASEGT. V was cut by 7 bases and J by 0 bases, with 14 bases left in between. There are 15 residues in the CDR3.

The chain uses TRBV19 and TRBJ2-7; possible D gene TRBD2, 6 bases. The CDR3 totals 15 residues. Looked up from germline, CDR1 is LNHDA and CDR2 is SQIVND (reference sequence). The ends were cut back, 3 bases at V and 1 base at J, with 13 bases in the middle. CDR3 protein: CASSIGNGLSYEQYF. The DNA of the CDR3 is TGTGCCAGTAGTATCGGGAATGGACTATCCTACGAGCAGTACTTC.

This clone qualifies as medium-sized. DNA for the CDR3: TGTGCCAGCAGCACTCTAGCGGGTTCCGGGGAGCTGTTTTTT. Protein sequence: CASSTLAGSGELFF. This chain joins TRBV7-2 and TRBJ2-2; 8 nucleotides match TRBD2. CDR1 is SGHTA, CDR2 FQGNSA, per germline. CDR3 length: 14 amino acids. The V and J ends lost 5 bases and 6 bases, in that order; junction bases with no gene match: 5.

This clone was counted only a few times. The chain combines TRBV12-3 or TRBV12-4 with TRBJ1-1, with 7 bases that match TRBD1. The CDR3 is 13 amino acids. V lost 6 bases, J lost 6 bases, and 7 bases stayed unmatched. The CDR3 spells CASSVRGYAEAFF. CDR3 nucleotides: TGTGCCAGCAGCGTCAGGGGGTATGCTGAAGCTTTCTTT.

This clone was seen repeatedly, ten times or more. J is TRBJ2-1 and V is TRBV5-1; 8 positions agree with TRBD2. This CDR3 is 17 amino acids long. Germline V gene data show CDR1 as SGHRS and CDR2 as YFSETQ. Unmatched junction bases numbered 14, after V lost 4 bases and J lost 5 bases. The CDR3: CASSIGLAINGHNEQFF. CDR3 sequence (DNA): TGCGCCAGCAGCATAGGACTAGCCATTAATGGCCACAATGAGCAGTTCTTC.

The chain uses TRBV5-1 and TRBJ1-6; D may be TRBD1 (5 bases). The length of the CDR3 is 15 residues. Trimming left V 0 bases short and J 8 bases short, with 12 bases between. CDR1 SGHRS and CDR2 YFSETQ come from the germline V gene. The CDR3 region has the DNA TGCGCCAGCAGCTTGGATGGGGGGTCGGATTCACCCCTCCACTTT. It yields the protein CASSLDGGSDSPLHF.

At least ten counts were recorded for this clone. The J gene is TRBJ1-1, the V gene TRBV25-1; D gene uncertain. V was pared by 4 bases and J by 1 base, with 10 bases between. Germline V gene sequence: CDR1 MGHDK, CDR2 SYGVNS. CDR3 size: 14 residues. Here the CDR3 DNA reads TGTGCCAGCAGTGCCCGAAACAGGAACACTGAAGCTTTCTTT. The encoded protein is CASSARNRNTEAFF.

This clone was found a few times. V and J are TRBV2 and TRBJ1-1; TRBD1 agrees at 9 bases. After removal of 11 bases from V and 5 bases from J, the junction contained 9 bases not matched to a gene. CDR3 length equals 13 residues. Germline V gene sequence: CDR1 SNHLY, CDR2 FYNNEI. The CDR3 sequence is CAGRTGEKTEAFF. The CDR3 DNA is TGTGCCGGACGGACAGGGGAGAAGACTGAAGCTTTCTTT.